A single sample is the source of the 21 T cell receptor beta chains below, sequenced in a study of molecular identifiers for immune sequencing clone quantification. MiXCR, applied by TCRdb to the PCR reads, yields one record per CDR3 protein. There are more than 450,000 distinct CDR3 sequences in the sample; around 23% occur only once, and approximately 0.8% lies in the top ten. Source material: naive CD8+ T cells from blood, with Jurkat cell RNA spiked in. This sample's subset: FACS-sorted CD8+CD4-CCR7+CD45RA+ naive T cells. All receptors come from a human donor in good health. Some libraries in this study had Jurkat cell RNA spiked in.

This clonotype was recorded a few times. The rearrangement uses TRBV9 and TRBJ2-3, with D perhaps TRBD2 (6 bases). Germline assignment: CDR1 SGDLS and CDR2 YYNGEE. The CDR3 extends over 16 amino acids. Trimming stripped 3 bases from V and 5 bases from J, with 19 bases between. The CDR3 nucleotides are TGTGCCAGCAGCGGCCTAGCGCTGAGATTGGGAGATACGCAGTATTTT. It codes for CASSGLALRLGDTQYF. The full variable domain, in which reference TRBV9 and TRBJ2-3 provide the parts outside the CDR3, is DSGVTQTPKHLITATGQRVTLRCSPRSGDLSVYWYQQSLDQGLQFLIQYYNGEERAKGNILERFSAQQFPDLHSELNLSSLELGDSALYFCASSGLALRLGDTQYFGPGTRLTVL.

The chain combines TRBV30 with TRBJ1-1, with D hard to call. This CDR3 has 12 amino acids. The germline CDR1 and CDR2 sequences are GTSNPN and SVGIG (reference sequence). Trimming shortened V by 0 bases and J by 7 bases, and 9 bases separated the two germline ends. CDR3 bases: TGTGCCTGGAGTGTTAGTCATATTGAAGCTTTCTTT. Amino acids: CAWSVSHIEAFF.

J is TRBJ1-3 and V is TRBV14; D unresolved. The CDR3 loop spans 15 amino acids. V gave up 0 bases and J gave up 0 bases, with 6 bases separating them. The germline V gene encodes CDR1 SGHDN and CDR2 FVKESK. CDR3 loop: CASSQDGDSGNTIYF. The CDR3 bases are TGTGCCAGCAGCCAAGATGGGGACTCTGGAAACACCATATATTTT.

In this sample, this clonotype turned up many times. V is TRBV5-4 and J is TRBJ2-7; the D call may be TRBD1 or TRBD2 (6 bases each). CDR1 is SGHNT and CDR2 is YYREEE in the germline V gene (reference sequence). CDR3 length: 16 amino acids. The ends were cut back, 0 bases at V and 2 bases at J, with 15 bases in the middle. The CDR3 DNA follows: TGTGCCAGCAGCTTGGGATTAGGGGGGAGAGCCTACGAGCAGTACTTC. It yields the protein CASSLGLGGRAYEQYF.

This clonotype was seen more than once but under ten times. The chain combines TRBV7-9 with TRBJ1-4; TRBD1 aligns across 7 bases. V dropped 3 bases and J dropped 5; count of bases not matched to a gene: 12. CDR3 length: 17 amino acids. CDR1 and CDR2 (germline): SEHNR, FQNEAQ (reference sequence). The CDR3 coding sequence is TGTGCCAGCAGCTTCGACAGGGCCGTTCAAAGGAATGAAAAACTGTTTTTT. Its protein product is CASSFDRAVQRNEKLFF.

This clonotype turned up a few times. The rearrangement uses TRBV12-3 or TRBV12-4 and TRBJ2-6, with D unresolved. The CDR3 length is 15 residues. V shed 2 bases and J shed 1 base, with 6 bases lying between them. The CDR3 is CASSLLPSGANVLTF. DNA of the CDR3: TGTGCCAGCAGTTTACTGCCATCTGGGGCCAACGTCCTGACTTTC.

This clonotype came up many times. CDR3 amino acids: CSASLGGGGTNEKLFF. The DNA for the CDR3 is TGCAGTGCTAGCCTGGGCGGGGGTGGAACTAATGAAAAACTGTTTTTT. The chain carries TRBV20-1 and TRBJ1-4; D may be TRBD1 (5 bases). The CDR3 totals 16 residues. V lost 3 bases, J lost 1 base, and 15 bases lay in between. The germline gives CDR1 DFQATT, CDR2 SNEGSKA (reference sequence).

This clonotype was seen ten or more times. This chain joins TRBV19 and TRBJ2-1; D is ambiguous. The germline gives CDR1 LNHDA, CDR2 SQIVND (reference sequence). The V and J ends lost 2 bases and 7 bases respectively, with 6 bases between them. This CDR3 has 12 amino acids. As DNA, the CDR3 is TGTGCCAGTAGTATATTGGGGAATGAGCAGTTCTTC. This encodes CASSILGNEQFF. The whole variable domain, filled in from reference TRBV19 and TRBJ2-1, reads DGGITQSPKYLFRKEGQNVTLSCEQNLNHDAMYWYRQDPGQGLRLIYYSQIVNDFQKGDIAEGYSVSREKKESFPLTVTSAQKNPTAFYLCASSILGNEQFFGPGTRLTVL.

The chain has TRBV2 and TRBJ2-3; TRBD2 aligns across 12 bases. This CDR3 comprises 15 residues. CDR1 SNHLY and CDR2 FYNNEI come from the germline V gene. Trimming at V came to 7 bases and at J to 6 bases, leaving 8 bases not matched to a gene. For the CDR3, the DNA is TGTGCCAGCACTAGACTAGCGGGAGCTGTGGATACGCAGTATTTT. Translation gives CASTRLAGAVDTQYF.

This chain links TRBV7-9 with TRBJ2-5, with a tentative D call TRBD2 (6 bases). Deletions cut 7 bases from V and 2 bases from J, with 17 bases between. CDR3 size: 15 residues. Germline CDR1 SEHNR, CDR2 FQNEAQ (reference sequence). In DNA, the CDR3 is TGTGCCAGCACTCCAGATACCCTAGCGCAAGAGACCCAGTACTTC. Translation: CASTPDTLAQETQYF.

This clonotype showed up just once. One end of the junction varies from germline; a read error may be responsible. CDR3 nucleotides: TGTGCCAGCCATCCACGGACTAGCGGGAGGGTAATTAGCACAGATATGCAGTATTTT. It encodes CASHPRTSGRVISTDMQYF. The chain uses TRBV2 and TRBJ2-3; 15 bases align to TRBD2. The CDR3 extends over 19 amino acids. The germline V gene has CDR1 SNHLY and CDR2 FYNNEI.

This clonotype was counted ten times or more. The chain joins TRBV19 to TRBJ2-6, with D unresolved. Trimming shortened V by 3 bases and J by 0 bases, and 3 bases separated the two germline ends. The germline gives CDR1 LNHDA, CDR2 SQIVND (reference sequence). The CDR3 totals 14 residues. The CDR3 DNA sequence: TGTGCCAGTAGTATCGTCTCTGGGGCCAACGTCCTGACTTTC. This sequence encodes CASSIVSGANVLTF.

This chain uses TRBV4-3 with TRBJ2-3; 10 bases are shared with TRBD2. V lost 0 bases, J lost 0 bases, and 6 bases stayed unmatched. Per germline, CDR1 LGHNA and CDR2 YSLEER. This CDR3 has 18 amino acids. This chain's CDR3 is CASSQDSGRTPSTDTQYF. The CDR3 bases are TGCGCCAGCAGCCAAGATAGCGGGAGGACACCAAGCACAGATACGCAGTATTTT.

This clonotype has more than one count but fewer than ten. Here the CDR3 reads CASSQSSIATNEKLFF. DNA for the CDR3: TGCGCCAGCAGCCAATCTAGCATAGCAACTAATGAAAAACTGTTTTTT. The rearrangement links TRBV4-3 to TRBJ1-4; D uncertain. V lost 2 bases, J lost 0 bases, and 10 bases lay in between. CDR1 LGHNA and CDR2 YSLEER come from the germline V gene. This CDR3 is 16 amino acids long.

The chain carries TRBV6-5 and TRBJ2-1, with D hard to call. The CDR3 totals 11 residues. Per germline, CDR1 MNHEY and CDR2 SVGAGI. V lost 1 base, J lost 8 bases, and 3 bases lay in between. The CDR3 loop is CASSYFYEQFF. CDR3 nucleotides: TGTGCCAGCAGTTACTTCTATGAGCAGTTCTTC.

This clonotype was recorded a few times. The V call is TRBV12-3 or TRBV12-4, the J call TRBJ2-3; D tentatively fits TRBD1 or TRBD2 (5 bases each). CDR3 length: 16 amino acids. Trimming left V 5 bases short and J 3 bases short, with 18 bases between. CDR3 in amino acids: CASSLSGTWRTDTQYF. The DNA for the CDR3 is TGTGCCAGCAGTCTATCCGGGACCTGGAGGACAGATACGCAGTATTTT.

For this clonotype: One base away lies a much larger clone, so this may be a sequencing read error. The chain uses TRBV9 and TRBJ1-3, with D unclear. The germline CDR1 and CDR2 sequences are SGDLS and YYNGEE. There are 15 residues in the CDR3. The CDR3 loop reads CASSVADGSGNPIYF. In DNA form, the CDR3 reads TGTGCCAGCAGCGTAGCAGACGGCTCTGGAAACCCCATATATTTT.

In its sample, this clonotype was seen many times. V usage is TRBV19 and J usage is TRBJ1-5, with D unresolved. V was trimmed by 7 bases and J by 2 bases, leaving 15 bases between them. The CDR3 consists of 15 residues. Germline CDR1 LNHDA, CDR2 SQIVND (reference sequence). CDR3 sequence reads: CASKDKGRGNQPQHF. CDR3 nucleotides: TGTGCCAGTAAGGATAAGGGAAGGGGCAATCAGCCCCAGCATTTT.

The genes are TRBV27 and TRBJ2-2; 8 positions agree with TRBD1. Unmatched junction bases numbered 20, after V lost 1 base and J lost 7 bases. Looked up from germline, CDR1 is MNHEY and CDR2 is SMNVEV (reference sequence). The CDR3 contains 20 residues. CDR3 nucleotides: TGTGCCAGCAGTTTATTATCCCGCCGCCTGACAGGGGACGTCGGCGGGGAGCTGTTTTTT. Amino acid sequence: CASSLLSRRLTGDVGGELFF.

This clonotype was detected a few times. The V gene is TRBV7-9, the J gene TRBJ2-7; perhaps TRBD2 as D (6 bases). The V gene lost 6 bases and the J gene lost 2 bases, with 20 bases spanning the gap. The CDR3 runs 16 residues. Germline loops: CDR1 SEHNR, CDR2 FQNEAQ (reference sequence). The CDR3 DNA reads as TGTGCCAGCAGTTTCTCCGGACCGGGGGATGCCTACGAGCAGTACTTC. Translated: CASSFSGPGDAYEQYF. Full variable domain (outside the CDR3, taken from reference TRBV7-9 and TRBJ2-7): DTGVSQNPRHKITKRGQNVTFRCDPISEHNRLYWYRQTLGQGPEFLTYFQNEAQLEKSRLLSDRFSAERPKGSFSTLEIQRTEQGDSAMYLCASSFSGPGDAYEQYFGPGTRLTVT.

This clonotype turned up a few times. This sequence joins TRBV5-1 and TRBJ2-1; TRBD2 aligns across 10 bases. From germline, CDR1 is SGHRS and CDR2 YFSETQ. The CDR3 consists of 14 residues. The junction had 2 bases not matched to a gene; V was cut back by 0 bases and J by 8 bases. CDR3 DNA sequence: TGCGCCAGCAGCTTGGTAGCGGGGGGCGATGAGCAGTTCTTC. Protein sequence: CASSLVAGGDEQFF.